These 21 T cell receptor beta chains came from one sample sequenced in a study of T cells in women clearing cervical HPV infection. Data came from immunoSEQ multiplex PCR; TCRdb stores just in-frame clones and leaves some out. This sample's clone table lists 45,000 to 50,000 clones. Sequencing input: blood buffy coat. All receptors derive from a woman aged 18 to 75 with a cervical HPV16 infection that either progressed to CIN3+ or cleared (not recorded which).

In regard to this clone: The read ends 3 residues before the CDR3 terminus; that terminus is restored from the germline J gene. The rearrangement links TRBV7-3 to TRBJ2-5, with 9 bases lining up with TRBD2. The CDR3 spans 15 residues. Germline-derived CDR1 and CDR2 are SGHTA and FQGTGA. With V trimmed by 2 bases and J by 4 bases, 5 bases remained unmatched. The CDR3 sequence: CASSLAGGIGETQYF. The DNA read from the CDR3 is TGTGCCAGCAGCTTAGCGGGGGGGATAGGAGAGACC. Full variable domain (missing parts from reference TRBV7-3 and TRBJ2-5): GAGVSQTPSNKVTEKGKYVELRCDPISGHTALYWYRQSLGQGPEFLIYFQGTGAADDSGLPNDRFFAVRPEGSVSTLKIQRTERGDSAVYLCASSLAGGIGETQYFGPGTRLLVL.

About this clone: The read ends 3 residues before the CDR3 terminus; that terminus is restored from the germline J gene. This rearrangement joins TRBV11-2 to TRBJ2-7; 8 nucleotides line up with TRBD1. Looked up from germline, CDR1 is SGHAT and CDR2 is FQNNGV. Trimming took 7 bases from V and 1 from J; bases not matched to a gene: 9. This CDR3 is built from 15 residues. Partial CDR3 DNA: TGTGCCAGCACCACAACCAGGGGGCTGTCCTACGAG. Its translation: CASTTTRGLSYE. The CDR3 in its entirety is CASTTTRGLSYEQYF.

For this clone: The CDR3 extends 3 residues past the end of the read, so its final part is completed from the germline J gene. The V and J genes are TRBV10-3 and TRBJ2-3; 15 nucleotides match TRBD2. The trim removed 4 bases at V and 6 bases at J, leaving 11 bases unmatched. CDR1 and CDR2 from the germline V gene are ENHRY and SYGVKD. The CDR3 is made up of 18 amino acids. The DNA read from the CDR3 is TGTGCCATCAGTGGAAACCCGGGACTAGCGGGAGGATGGGATACG. Encoded protein: CAISGNPGLAGGWDT. The CDR3 in full is CAISGNPGLAGGWDTQYF.

Turning to this clone: The read falls 3 residues short of the CDR3 end, and the missing part is taken from the germline J gene. The rearrangement uses TRBV20-1 and TRBJ2-7; 8 bases are shared with TRBD1. CDR1 and CDR2 from the germline V gene are DFQATT and SNEGSKA (reference sequence). The CDR3 is 13 residues long. Trimming removed 5 bases from V and 6 bases from J; junction bases left unmatched: 9. The CDR3 DNA, read in part, is TGCAGTGCTCCGCCGACAGGGGAACCCGAG. This gives the protein CSAPPTGEPE. The full CDR3 sequence reads CSAPPTGEPEQYF.

Concerning this clone itself: The sequence runs out 3 residues before the end of the CDR3; the remainder is reconstructed from the germline J gene. V is TRBV2 and J is TRBJ1-2, with TRBD1 identical over 9 bases. Germline CDR1 and CDR2: SNHLY and FYNNEI. The CDR3 extends over 15 amino acids. The V gene end was trimmed by 6 bases and the J gene end by 4 bases; junction bases not matched to a gene: 9. This CDR3 reads CASRKRDREVYGYTF. Incomplete CDR3 DNA: TGTGCCAGCAGGAAAAGGGACAGGGAAGTCTATGGC.

Of note for this clone: The read ends 3 residues early relative to the CDR3; the germline J gene fills the gap. This rearrangement joins TRBV18 to TRBJ2-3; a weak D match, TRBD1 (6 bases). Germline CDR1 is KGHSH and CDR2 is LQKENI. The CDR3 extends over 14 amino acids. Trimming removed 3 bases from V and 5 bases from J, with 12 bases in between. The CDR3 loop is CASSPGTPRDTQYF. CDR3 DNA (partial): TGTGCCAGCTCACCCGGGACACCAAGAGATACG.

On this clone itself: The sequenced fragment ends 3 residues before the CDR3 boundary, so the rest is inferred from the germline J gene. J is TRBJ2-4 and V is TRBV7-2; D gene uncertain. Trimming shortened V by 1 base and J by 4 bases, and 5 bases separated the two germline ends. This CDR3 comprises 13 residues. Germline CDR1 is SGHTA and CDR2 is FQGNSA. CDR3 loop: CASSLGQKNIQYF. The sequenced part of the CDR3 DNA is TGTGCCAGCAGCTTAGGGCAGAAAAACATT.

Notes on this clone: The read terminates 3 residues ahead of where the CDR3 ends, so the germline J gene completes it. Different DNA sequences within this sample yield the same CDR3. The gene calls are TRBV30 and TRBJ1-3; perhaps TRBD1 as D (6 bases). Germline V gives CDR1 GTSNPN, CDR2 SVGIG (reference sequence). V dropped 0 bases and J dropped 2 bases, with 11 bases sitting between them. The CDR3 is 15 residues long. The CDR3 bases that were read are TGTGCCTGGAGTGTAGGGGGGGCTGCTGGAAACACC. Translating it yields CAWSVGGAAGNT. The whole CDR3 sequence reads CAWSVGGAAGNTIYF. Full variable domain (missing parts from reference TRBV30 and TRBJ1-3): SQTIHQWPATLVQPVGSPLSLECTVEGTSNPNLYWYRQAAGRGLQLLFYSVGIGQISSEVPQNLSASRPQDRQFILSSKKLLLSDSGFYLCAWSVGGAAGNTIYFGEGSWLTVV.

Comment on this clone: The read terminates 3 residues ahead of where the CDR3 ends, so the germline J gene completes it. This chain joins TRBV20-1 and TRBJ2-1, with TRBD2 as a possible D gene (6 bases). Trimming removed 3 bases at V and 0 bases at J, with 18 bases between. Germline V CDR1 and CDR2: DFQATT, SNEGSKA (reference sequence). The CDR3 spans 17 residues. CDR3: CSASSTSLPSSYNEQFF. The CDR3 DNA, read in part, is TGCAGTGCTAGCAGCACTAGCTTACCGAGCTCCTACAATGAG.

About this clone: The CDR3 goes on 3 residues after the read ends, and that part is filled in from the germline J gene. The chain couples TRBV7-8 to TRBJ2-1; a possible D gene is TRBD2 (6 bases). Germline V gene sequence: CDR1 SGHVS, CDR2 FQNEAQ. This CDR3 has 15 residues. Trimming shortened V by 5 bases and J by 9 bases, and 20 bases separated the two germline ends. This CDR3 reads CASSRPTSGLGEQFF. CDR3 DNA, as far as it was read: TGTGCCAGCAGCAGACCGACTAGTGGGTTGGGTGAG.

The part of the CDR3 DNA that was read is TGTGCCTGGAGTGGACAGGGACCCTCTGGGGCCAACGTC. Translating gives CAWSGQGPSGANV. The complete CDR3 sequence is CAWSGQGPSGANVLTF. The chain carries TRBV30 and TRBJ2-6; 7 bases are shared with TRBD1. The read gets to within 3 residues of the CDR3 end, and the germline J gene fills in the rest. CDR1 GTSNPN and CDR2 SVGIG come from the germline V gene (reference sequence). V shed 1 base, J shed 0 bases, and the junction held 3 bases outside the gene matches. The length of the CDR3 is 16 residues.

Of note for this clone: The read finishes 3 residues shy of the CDR3 end, and the germline J gene is used to complete it. The rearrangement links TRBV2 to TRBJ1-4; tentative D call: TRBD1 (5 bases). CDR3 size: 15 residues. Germline CDR1 reads SNHLY; CDR2 reads FYNNEI. This CDR3 is CAVAGRGSGANVLFF. The covered CDR3 bases are TGTGCCGTGGCCGGAAGGGGCTCTGGGGCCAACGTA.

Comment on this clone: The read comes to an end 3 residues before the CDR3 does, leaving the germline J gene to fill in the end. This chain uses TRBV6-2 or TRBV6-3 with TRBJ2-3; TRBD1 might be the D (6 bases). The CDR3 is 14 residues long. CDR1 and CDR2 from the germline V gene are MNHEY and SVGEGT. This chain's CDR3 is CASSGSGDQETQYF. CDR3 DNA (partial): TGTGCCAGCAGTGGGTCAGGGGACCAAGAGACG.

Points on this clone: Read coverage stops 3 residues before the CDR3 terminus; the germline J gene supplies the remainder. V gene TRBV30 combines with J gene TRBJ2-5; D unclear. The V gene lost 3 bases and the J gene lost 4 bases, with 15 bases spanning the gap. The CDR3 contains 14 residues. The germline CDR1 and CDR2 sequences are GTSNPN and SVGIG (reference sequence). The sequenced CDR3 bases are TGTGCCTGGAGGTTGGGCAGGTTGGCAGAGACC. Translated: CAWRLGRLAET. The whole CDR3 protein reads CAWRLGRLAETQYF.

As to this clone: Read data end 3 residues before the CDR3 end; the end is taken from the germline J gene. J is TRBJ1-5 and V is TRBV6-2 or TRBV6-3, with 9 nucleotides matching TRBD1. V dropped 4 bases and J dropped 6; count of bases not matched to a gene: 7. The CDR3 sequence is 15 residues long. CDR1 and CDR2 (germline): MNHEY, SVGEGT. The CDR3 loop is CASSFKGQGFQPQHF. CDR3 DNA (partial): TGTGCCAGCAGTTTCAAGGGACAGGGCTTTCAGCCC.

A remark on this clone: The observed sequence ends 3 residues before the CDR3 terminus, with the missing tail filled in from the germline J gene. This chain links TRBV5-6 with TRBJ2-7, with TRBD1 identical over 7 bases. This CDR3 has 14 amino acids. CDR1 SGHDT and CDR2 YYEEEE come from the germline V gene. J gave up 3 bases and V 3 bases, and 6 bases lay outside the gene matches. The CDR3 region is CASSSVGQDYEQYF. The CDR3 bases that were read are TGTGCCAGCAGCTCGGTTGGACAGGACTACGAG.

Details on this clone: The read comes to an end 3 residues before the CDR3 does, leaving the germline J gene to fill in the end. This chain connects TRBV28 to TRBJ1-1; 7 bases are a match to TRBD1. This CDR3 is 17 amino acids long. V lost 5 bases and J lost 2; bases outside the gene matches: 14. Germline V gene data show CDR1 as MDHEN and CDR2 as SYDVKM. The covered CDR3 bases are TGTGCCAGCAGTCCGGGGGGGCCCGGGACAGCAAACACTGAA. Translation: CASSPGGPGTANTE. The whole CDR3 protein is CASSPGGPGTANTEAFF. Variable domain in full (rest from reference TRBV28 and TRBJ1-1): DVKVTQSSRYLVKRTGEKVFLECVQDMDHENMFWYRQDPGLGLRLIYFSYDVKMKEKGDIPEGYSVSREKKERFSLILESASTNQTSMYLCASSPGGPGTANTEAFFGQGTRLTVV.

With respect to this clone: The read gets to within 3 residues of the CDR3 end, and the germline J gene fills in the rest. V and J are TRBV7-3 and TRBJ2-1, with TRBD1 identical over 8 bases. CDR3 length: 17 residues. Germline trimming cut 9 bases from V and 0 bases from J; bases unmatched to any gene: 13. Per the germline V gene, CDR1 is SGHTA and CDR2 is FQGTGA. CDR3 DNA (partial): TGTGCCAGGGGGTGGGGACAGGTGACTAGCTCCTACAATGAG. Translated: CARGWGQVTSSYNE. The whole CDR3 reads CARGWGQVTSSYNEQFF.

A note on this clone: The observed sequence ends 3 residues before the CDR3 terminus, with the missing tail filled in from the germline J gene. The rearrangement joins TRBV7-2 to TRBJ1-1; D uncertain. Germline CDR1 reads SGHTA; CDR2 reads FQGNSA. The CDR3 extends over 11 amino acids. V dropped 5 bases and J dropped 7 bases, with 8 bases sitting between them. This chain's CDR3 is CASSVQSEAFF. The CDR3 bases that were read are TGTGCCAGCAGCGTTCAGAGTGAA. Looking up the rest from reference TRBV7-2 and TRBJ1-1 gives the full variable domain: GAGVSQSPSNKVTEKGKDVELRCDPISGHTALYWYRQSLGQGLEFLIYFQGNSAPDKSGLPSDRFSAERTGGSVSTLTIQRTQQEDSAVYLCASSVQSEAFFGQGTRLTVV.

Turning to this clone: The read ends 3 residues shy of where the CDR3 ends; the end is completed using the germline J gene. The chain has TRBV6-2 or TRBV6-3 and TRBJ1-5; weak D call: TRBD1 (5 bases). Trimming stripped 7 bases from V and 2 bases from J, with 15 bases between. The CDR3 is 15 amino acids. Germline V lookup: CDR1 MNHEY, CDR2 SVGEGT. The CDR3 DNA, read in part, is TGTGCCAGCATCGGGGGAGGGAAGGGCAATCAGCCC. Translating gives CASIGGGKGNQP. The whole CDR3 protein is CASIGGGKGNQPQHF.

In the case of this clone: Read coverage stops 3 residues before the CDR3 terminus; the germline J gene supplies the remainder. This chain uses TRBV10-3 with TRBJ2-5; a possible D gene is TRBD1 (5 bases). Trimming took 8 bases from V and 5 from J, leaving 12 bases between them. The germline V gene has CDR1 ENHRY and CDR2 SYGVKD. The CDR3 is 12 residues long. The DNA read from the CDR3 is TGTGCCATCTCTGAGAACAGGGAGACC. This encodes CAISENRET. The complete CDR3 sequence is CAISENRETQYF.